The following is a T cell receptor (beta chain) sequence with its context. What it binds is unknown. The data stem from a study of cytomegalovirus exposure and HLA in healthy donors. Turning to the study itself: From donors who were HLA-typed, an early data release held 70 million to 90 million unique TCRs.

CDR1 and CDR2 (germline): SGHRS, YFSETQ. This CDR3 is 14 amino acids long. V trimming: 4 bases; J trimming: 5 bases; junction bases outside the gene matches: 4. 60 Vbeta and 13 Jbeta primers were used in PCR. Sequencing used immunoSEQ multiplex PCR; TCRdb keeps in-frame clones, though not all of them. The table has 90,000 to 100,000 clones, 69% seen once. General study findings and limits: A few chains tied to CMV proved CMV antigen-specific in vitro. Within an earlier analysis, most TCR beta V segments proved productive either about 90% or about 30% of the time. Accurate HLA-A and HLA-B prediction from TCR beta sequences was reported for most subjects.

The clonotype comes from a female donor in good health and CMV-seronegative. The chain is built from TRBV5-1 and TRBJ2-1; 9 nucleotides agree with TRBD1. Sequences were obtained from PBMCs. The CDR3, as DNA: TGCGCCAGCAGCGGTTGGGACAGGGACAATGAGCAGTTCTTC. It codes for CASSGWDRDNEQFF.